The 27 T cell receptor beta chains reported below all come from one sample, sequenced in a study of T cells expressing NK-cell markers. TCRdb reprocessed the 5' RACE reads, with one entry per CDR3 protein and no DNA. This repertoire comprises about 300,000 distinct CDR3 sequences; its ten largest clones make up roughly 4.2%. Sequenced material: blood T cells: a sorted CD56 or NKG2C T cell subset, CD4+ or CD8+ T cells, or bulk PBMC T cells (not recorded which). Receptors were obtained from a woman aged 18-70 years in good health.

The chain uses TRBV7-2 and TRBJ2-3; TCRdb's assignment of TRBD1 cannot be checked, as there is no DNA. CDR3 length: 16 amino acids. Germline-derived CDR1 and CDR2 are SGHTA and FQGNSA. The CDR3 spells CASSFGQGPSTDTQYF.

The chain's CDR3 is CASSLWGQGAGTEAFF. The chain carries TRBV27 and TRBJ1-1; absent DNA, TCRdb's TRBD1 call cannot be checked. Germline values: CDR1 MNHEY, CDR2 SMNVEV (reference sequence). There are 16 residues in the CDR3.

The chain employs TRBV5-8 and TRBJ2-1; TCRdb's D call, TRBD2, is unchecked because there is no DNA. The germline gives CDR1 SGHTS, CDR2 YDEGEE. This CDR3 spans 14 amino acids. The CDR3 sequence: CASSLWTKDNEQFF.

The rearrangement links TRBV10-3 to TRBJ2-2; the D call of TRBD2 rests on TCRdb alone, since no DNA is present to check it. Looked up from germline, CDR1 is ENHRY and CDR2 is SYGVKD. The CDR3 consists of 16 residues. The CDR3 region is CAISEMEAGSSGELFF.

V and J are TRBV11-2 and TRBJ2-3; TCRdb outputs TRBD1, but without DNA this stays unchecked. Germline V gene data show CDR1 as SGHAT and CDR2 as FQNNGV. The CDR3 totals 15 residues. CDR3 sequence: CASSPGGARADTQYF.

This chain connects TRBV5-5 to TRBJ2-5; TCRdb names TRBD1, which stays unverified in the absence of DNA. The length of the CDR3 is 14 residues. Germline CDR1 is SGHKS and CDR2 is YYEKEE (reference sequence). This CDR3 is CASRTTGTQETQYF.

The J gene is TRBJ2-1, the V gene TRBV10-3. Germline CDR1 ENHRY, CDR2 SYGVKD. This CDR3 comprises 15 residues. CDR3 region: CAISESTLQRNEQFF.

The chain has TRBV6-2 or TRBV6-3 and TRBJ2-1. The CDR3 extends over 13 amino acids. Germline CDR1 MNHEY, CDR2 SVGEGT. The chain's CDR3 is CASSSTVYNEQFF.

The CDR3: CASTGRANTEAFF. The genes are TRBV27 and TRBJ1-1. Germline CDR1 reads MNHEY; CDR2 reads SMNVEV (reference sequence). The CDR3 sequence is 13 residues long.

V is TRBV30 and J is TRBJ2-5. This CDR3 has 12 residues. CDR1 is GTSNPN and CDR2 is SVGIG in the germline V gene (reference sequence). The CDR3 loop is CAWNLRGETQYF.

CDR3 loop: CASSLGQGTSGRAEQYF. The chain joins TRBV7-9 to TRBJ2-7; the D call of TRBD2 rests on TCRdb alone, since no DNA is present to check it. CDR3 length: 17 amino acids. Germline V CDR1 and CDR2: SEHNR, FQNEAQ (reference sequence).

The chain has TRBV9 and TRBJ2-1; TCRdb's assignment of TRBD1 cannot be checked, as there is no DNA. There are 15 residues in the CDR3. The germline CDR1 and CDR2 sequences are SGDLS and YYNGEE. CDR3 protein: CASSADRAGYNEQFF.

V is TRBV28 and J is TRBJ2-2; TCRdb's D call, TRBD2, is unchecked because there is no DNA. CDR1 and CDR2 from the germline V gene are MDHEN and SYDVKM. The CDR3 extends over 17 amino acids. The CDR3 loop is CASKLGLAGGSTGELFF.

The CDR3 reads CASSGYLGGTDTQYF. This chain uses TRBV6-1 with TRBJ2-3. This CDR3 spans 15 amino acids. CDR1 MNHNS and CDR2 SASEGT come from the germline V gene.

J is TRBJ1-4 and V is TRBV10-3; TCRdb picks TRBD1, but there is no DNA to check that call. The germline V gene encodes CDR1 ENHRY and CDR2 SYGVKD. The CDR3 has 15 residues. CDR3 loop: CAIRATGATNEKLFF.

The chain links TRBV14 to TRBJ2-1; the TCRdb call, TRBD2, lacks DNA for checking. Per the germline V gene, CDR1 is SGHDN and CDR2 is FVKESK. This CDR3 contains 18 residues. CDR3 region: CASSPLFSGASSYNEQFF. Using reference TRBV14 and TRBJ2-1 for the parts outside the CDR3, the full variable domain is EAGVTQFPSHSVIEKGQTVTLRCDPISGHDNLYWYRRVMGKEIKFLLHFVKESKQDESGMPNNRFLAERTGGTYSTLKVQPAELEDSGVYFCASSPLFSGASSYNEQFFGPGTRLTVL.

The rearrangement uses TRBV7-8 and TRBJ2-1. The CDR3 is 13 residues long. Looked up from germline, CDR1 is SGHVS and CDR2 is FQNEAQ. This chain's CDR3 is CASSLARDNEQFF. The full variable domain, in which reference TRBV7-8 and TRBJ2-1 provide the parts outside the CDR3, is GAGVSQSPRYKVAKRGQDVALRCDPISGHVSLFWYQQALGQGPEFLTYFQNEAQLDKSGLPSDRFFAERPEGSVSTLKIQRTQQEDSAVYLCASSLARDNEQFFGPGTRLTVL.

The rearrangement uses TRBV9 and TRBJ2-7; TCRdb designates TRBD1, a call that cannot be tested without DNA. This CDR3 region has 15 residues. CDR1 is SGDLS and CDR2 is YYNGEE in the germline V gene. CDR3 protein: CASSGLGPTSYEQYF.

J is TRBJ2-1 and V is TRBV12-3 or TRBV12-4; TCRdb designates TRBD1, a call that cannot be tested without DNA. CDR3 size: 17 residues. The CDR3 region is CASSLPGAGVGYNEQFF.

This CDR3 reads CASSLGLAGGETQYF. The rearrangement uses TRBV5-5 and TRBJ2-5; TCRdb selects TRBD2, and the lack of DNA leaves this call unchecked. Germline assignment: CDR1 SGHKS and CDR2 YYEKEE (reference sequence). The CDR3 covers 15 residues.

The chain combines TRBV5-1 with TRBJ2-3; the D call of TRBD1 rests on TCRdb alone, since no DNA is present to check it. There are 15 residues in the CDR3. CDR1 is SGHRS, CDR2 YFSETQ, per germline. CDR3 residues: CASSLRGSSTDTQYF.

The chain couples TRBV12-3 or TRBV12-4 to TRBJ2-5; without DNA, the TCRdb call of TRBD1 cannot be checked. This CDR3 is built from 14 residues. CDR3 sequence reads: CASSQGGGRKTQYF.

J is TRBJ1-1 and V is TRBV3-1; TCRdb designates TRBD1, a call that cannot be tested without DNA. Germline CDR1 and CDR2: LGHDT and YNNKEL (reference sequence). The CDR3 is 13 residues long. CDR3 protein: CASRGQQNTEAFF.

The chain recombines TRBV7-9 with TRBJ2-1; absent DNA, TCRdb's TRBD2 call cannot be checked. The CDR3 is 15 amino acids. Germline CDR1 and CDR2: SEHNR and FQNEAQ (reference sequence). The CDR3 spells CASSGGLAAYNEQFF.

The CDR3 region is CASSFGTGGYGYGYTF. The chain recombines TRBV27 with TRBJ1-2; TCRdb indicates TRBD1, and absent DNA this call remains unverified. The CDR3 loop spans 16 amino acids. The germline V gene encodes CDR1 MNHEY and CDR2 SMNVEV (reference sequence).

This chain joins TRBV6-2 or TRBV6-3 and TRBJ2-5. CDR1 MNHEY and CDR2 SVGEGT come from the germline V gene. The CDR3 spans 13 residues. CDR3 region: CASSPERGETQYF.

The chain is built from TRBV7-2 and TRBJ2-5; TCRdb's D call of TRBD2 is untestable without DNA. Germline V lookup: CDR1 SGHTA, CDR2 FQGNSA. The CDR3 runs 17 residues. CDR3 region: CASSLLLGLAEKETQYF.